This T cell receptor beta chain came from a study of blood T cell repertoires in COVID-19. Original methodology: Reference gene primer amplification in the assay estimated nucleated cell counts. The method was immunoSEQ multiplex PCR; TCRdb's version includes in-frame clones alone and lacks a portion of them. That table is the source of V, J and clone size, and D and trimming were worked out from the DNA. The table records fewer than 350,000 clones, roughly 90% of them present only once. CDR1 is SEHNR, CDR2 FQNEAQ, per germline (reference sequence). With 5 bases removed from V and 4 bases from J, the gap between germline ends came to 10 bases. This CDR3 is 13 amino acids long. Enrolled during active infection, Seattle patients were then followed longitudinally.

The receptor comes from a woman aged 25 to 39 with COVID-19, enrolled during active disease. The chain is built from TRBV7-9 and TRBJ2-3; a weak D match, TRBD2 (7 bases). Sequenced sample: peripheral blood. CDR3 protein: CASSTGGPDTQYF. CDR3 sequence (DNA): TGTGCCAGCAGCACGGGGGGCCCAGATACGCAGTATTTT.